A few counts support the clone carrying this T cell receptor (beta chain). As yet, its antigen is unknown. These data come from a study of shared clonotypes between healthy human individuals. Clones were read by immunoSEQ multiplex PCR, and TCRdb kept only the in-frame ones, dropping some. This repertoire shows 850,000 to 1,100,000 clones, 70% to 85% found once; its top ten account for roughly 0.83%. General observations from the study: Generally, naive subsets (rather than memory subsets) showed larger estimated richness. Among a handful of donors, roughly 5% of naive CD4 clonotypes were found in common.

This TCR was recovered from a man in his late teens or twenties in good health. Some clones in this sample may be carry-over from other donors' samples. Sequenced: memory CD4+ T cells from PBMCs. Subset here: CD45RA-negative fraction.

DNA for the CDR3: TGTGCCATCAGACCGGGACTAGCGGGAGTTGGGGAGACCCAGTACTTC. It translates to CAIRPGLAGVGETQYF. The chain joins TRBV10-3 to TRBJ2-5; 14 nucleotides align to TRBD2. V shed 6 bases and J 5 bases; nucleotides not matched to a gene: 8. This CDR3 is 16 amino acids long. The V gene's germline CDR1 is ENHRY and CDR2 SYGVKD.